Below, 32 T cell receptor beta chains from the same sample are listed, as sequenced in a study of OX40 agonist ivuxolimab in advanced cancers. Library creation used the immunoSEQ multiplex PCR assay. TCRdb provides this immuneACCESS table in a form limited to in-frame rearrangements. Some clones are lacking; in checked studies, under half of them reflect an unresolved V gene, and why the rest are absent is not known. The sample records around 98,000 clones, roughly 89% of which are singletons. The top ten hold approximately 0.49% of the sample. The source material was CD4+ or CD8+ T cells sorted from blood, sampled in a trial of the OX40 agonist ivuxolimab. The receptor set was obtained from an adult with an advanced solid tumor such as melanoma, head and neck, liver or kidney cancer.

This rearrangement joins TRBV9 to TRBJ2-3, with D uncertain. The CDR3 sequence is 17 residues long. The germline CDR1 and CDR2 sequences are SGDLS and YYNGEE. V was shortened by 0 bases and J by 2 bases, with 16 bases between the two germline ends. DNA for the CDR3: TGTGCCAGCAGCGTAGGGGTGAACGGCCACCTCACAGATACGCAGTATTTT. This codes for CASSVGVNGHLTDTQYF.

This clone has only a few counts. The chain links TRBV18 to TRBJ1-4, with D perhaps matching TRBD1 (5 bases). The CDR3 is made up of 16 amino acids. Germline V gene sequence: CDR1 KGHSH, CDR2 LQKENI. Trimming left V 1 base short and J 7 bases short, with 16 bases between. The chain's CDR3 is CASSPQGPAGGEKLFF. Written as DNA, the CDR3 is TGTGCCAGCTCACCACAGGGACCCGCAGGAGGTGAAAAACTGTTTTTT.

The chain joins TRBV28 to TRBJ2-1; 10 positions agree with TRBD1. Germline lookup yields CDR1 MDHEN and CDR2 SYDVKM. The CDR3 runs 13 residues. Germline trimming cut 6 bases from V and 9 bases from J; bases unmatched to any gene: 5. This CDR3 is CASSDRGRSEQFF. The CDR3 DNA reads as TGTGCCAGCAGCGACAGGGGGCGAAGTGAGCAGTTCTTC.

V gene TRBV2 combines with J gene TRBJ2-1; D is ambiguous. V lost 3 bases and J lost 1, with 13 bases in between. The CDR3 is 16 residues long. The germline V gene has CDR1 SNHLY and CDR2 FYNNEI. Here the CDR3 reads CASSDGILSSYNEQFF. The CDR3 DNA is TGTGCCAGCAGTGATGGGATCCTGAGTTCCTACAATGAGCAGTTCTTC.

This chain uses TRBV14 with TRBJ2-5; maybe TRBD2 (5 bases). Trimming took off 0 bases at V and 5 bases at J, with 13 bases between the two ends. The CDR3 totals 15 residues. In germline, CDR1 is SGHDN, CDR2 FVKESK. This CDR3 reads CASSQDGARRETQYF. CDR3 bases: TGTGCCAGCAGCCAAGATGGAGCACGGAGGGAGACCCAGTACTTC.

CDR3 nucleotides: TGCGCCAGCAGCTTGGGCGGGGGGAACACTGAAGCTTTCTTT. This encodes CASSLGGGNTEAFF. V is TRBV5-1 and J is TRBJ1-1; the D gene is possibly TRBD1 (5 bases). V was shortened by 0 bases and J by 1 base, with 7 bases between the two germline ends. Germline V gene sequence: CDR1 SGHRS, CDR2 YFSETQ. This CDR3 comprises 14 residues. The full variable domain, rest sourced from reference TRBV5-1 and TRBJ1-1, is KAGVTQTPRYLIKTRGQQVTLSCSPISGHRSVSWYQQTPGQGLQFLFEYFSETQRNKGNFPGRFSGRQFSNSRSEMNVSTLELGDSALYLCASSLGGGNTEAFFGQGTRLTVV.

The J gene is TRBJ2-5, the V gene TRBV25-1, with D hard to call. The DNA end lines up better with TRBJ2-7; the J call may be wrong. Germline V gene lookup returns CDR1 MGHDK and CDR2 SYGVNS. This CDR3 comprises 14 residues. The CDR3 spells CASAPDASLYEQYF. The CDR3 coding sequence is TGTGCCAGCGCACCGGACGCGAGCTTATACGAGCAGTACTTC.

The CDR3 sequence is CASSEAWHNQETQYF. CDR3 nucleotides: TGTGCCAGCTCAGAGGCTTGGCATAACCAAGAGACCCAGTACTTC. The rearrangement uses TRBV18 and TRBJ2-5; D is uncertain. There are 15 residues in the CDR3. V lost 5 bases to trimming and J lost 0 bases, with 13 bases between them. Germline V lookup: CDR1 KGHSH, CDR2 LQKENI.

V and J are TRBV19 and TRBJ1-2, with D unclear. The V gene's germline CDR1 is LNHDA and CDR2 SQIVND (reference sequence). Deletions cut 0 bases from V and 9 bases from J, with 14 bases between. The CDR3 covers 14 residues. CDR3 residues: CASSIDTESSSYTF. The CDR3 bases are TGTGCCAGTAGTATAGACACGGAGTCGAGCAGCTACACCTTC.

The V gene is TRBV27, the J gene TRBJ2-7, with 7 nucleotides matching TRBD2. The germline CDR1 and CDR2 sequences are MNHEY and SMNVEV (reference sequence). V dropped 6 bases and J dropped 2; count of bases not matched to a gene: 7. There are 14 residues in the CDR3. This CDR3 reads CASRGSGGAYEQYF. CDR3 DNA sequence: TGTGCCAGCAGGGGAAGTGGGGGGGCCTACGAGCAGTACTTC.

This clone was observed once. CDR3 sequence: CSVDRTGEDEQYF. In DNA, the CDR3 is TGCAGCGTTGATCGGACAGGGGAGGACGAGCAGTACTTC. The chain is built from TRBV29-1 and TRBJ2-7, with 9 bases fitting TRBD1. V trimming: 3 bases; J trimming: 5 bases; junction bases outside the gene matches: 5. CDR1 SQVTM and CDR2 ANQGSEA come from the germline V gene. This CDR3 contains 13 residues.

The chain carries TRBV4-1 and TRBJ1-4; 8 positions match TRBD1. The CDR3 runs to 18 residues. Germline V gives CDR1 MGHRA, CDR2 YSYEKL. The V segment lost 3 bases and the J segment 6 bases; nucleotides outside the gene matches: 15. The CDR3: CASSHQTGQGTIDEKLFF. Here the CDR3 DNA reads TGCGCCAGCAGCCACCAAACTGGACAGGGAACAATAGATGAAAAACTGTTTTTT.

The chain carries TRBV12-5 and TRBJ2-7; D might be TRBD2 (6 bases). CDR1 is LGHNT and CDR2 is FRNRAP in the germline V gene. The CDR3 sequence is 14 residues long. Trimming left V 6 bases short and J 6 bases short, with 18 bases between. This chain's CDR3 is CASGRGLTSAEQYF. CDR3 sequence (DNA): TGTGCTAGTGGGCGGGGACTGACCTCCGCCGAGCAGTACTTC.

This clone was seen a few times. The V and J genes are TRBV29-1 and TRBJ1-1, with D possibly TRBD1 on 5 matching bases. The germline V gene encodes CDR1 SQVTM and CDR2 ANQGSEA. V was shortened by 6 bases and J by 0 bases, with 11 bases between the two germline ends. The CDR3 is 13 amino acids. The CDR3 DNA follows: TGCAGCGTCTGGGACGGACTGAACACTGAAGCTTTCTTT. Translating it yields CSVWDGLNTEAFF.

The chain combines TRBV9 with TRBJ1-1, with D unclear. This CDR3 spans 14 amino acids. V was trimmed by 4 bases and J by 2 bases, leaving 12 bases between them. Looked up from germline, CDR1 is SGDLS and CDR2 is YYNGEE. CDR3 coding DNA: TGTGCCAGCAGCTTCAGTCAGTCAAACACTGAAGCTTTCTTT. This gives the protein CASSFSQSNTEAFF. Together with reference TRBV9 and TRBJ1-1, the CDR3 gives the full variable domain: DSGVTQTPKHLITATGQRVTLRCSPRSGDLSVYWYQQSLDQGLQFLIQYYNGEERAKGNILERFSAQQFPDLHSELNLSSLELGDSALYFCASSFSQSNTEAFFGQGTRLTVV.

The gene calls are TRBV21-1 and TRBJ2-2. TRBV21-1 is tagged as a pseudogene. The CDR3 sequence is 16 residues long. CDR3 in amino acids: CASSIDPMSDTGELFF. The CDR3, as DNA: TGTGCCAGCAGCATCGACCCTATGTCGGACACCGGGGAGCTGTTTTTT.

There are a few counts of this clone. The CDR3 nucleotides read TGTGCCAGTATCCAAGGACAGGGGGCCCTGAGGCAGCCCCAGCATTTT. Amino acid sequence: CASIQGQGALRQPQHF. The V and J genes are TRBV19 and TRBJ1-5, with TRBD1 matching over 11 bases. J gave up 7 bases and V 7 bases, and 12 bases lay outside the gene matches. The CDR3 contains 16 residues. The germline CDR1 and CDR2 sequences are LNHDA and SQIVND (reference sequence). Supplemented by reference TRBV19 and TRBJ1-5, the full variable domain reads DGGITQSPKYLFRKEGQNVTLSCEQNLNHDAMYWYRQDPGQGLRLIYYSQIVNDFQKGDIAEGYSVSREKKESFPLTVTSAQKNPTAFYLCASIQGQGALRQPQHFGDGTRLSIL.

The V and J genes are TRBV5-1 and TRBJ1-1; 7 positions agree with TRBD1. Germline V gives CDR1 SGHRS, CDR2 YFSETQ. CDR3 length equals 15 residues. The trim removed 2 bases at V and 1 base at J, leaving 5 bases unmatched. The CDR3 sequence is CASSLTGTANTEAFF. CDR3 DNA: TGCGCCAGCAGCTTAACCGGGACAGCGAACACTGAAGCTTTCTTT.

This clone has a single count. The chain has TRBV5-1 and TRBJ2-7; D remains ambiguous. The ends were cut back, 2 bases at V and 5 bases at J, with 11 bases in the middle. CDR3 length: 13 amino acids. CDR1 and CDR2 (germline): SGHRS, YFSETQ. CDR3 coding DNA: TGCGCCAGCAGCTTAATTGGTGGGGACGAGCAGTACTTC. Translating it yields CASSLIGGDEQYF.

This chain links TRBV7-8 with TRBJ2-2; 8 bases are a match to TRBD1. V dropped 2 bases and J dropped 1; count of bases not matched to a gene: 3. Germline V lookup: CDR1 SGHVS, CDR2 FQNEAQ. This CDR3 has 16 residues. CDR3 sequence: CASSLQGAGNTGELFF. For the CDR3, the DNA is TGTGCCAGCAGCTTACAGGGGGCTGGGAACACCGGGGAGCTGTTTTTT.

This clone was found once. The chain has TRBV28 and TRBJ2-3; D gene uncertain. CDR1 and CDR2 (germline): MDHEN, SYDVKM. CDR3 length: 13 amino acids. Trimming pared 8 bases from V and 0 bases from J, leaving 9 bases between. The CDR3 coding sequence is TGTGCCAGCGTCGAAACTAGCACAGATACGCAGTATTTT. Protein product: CASVETSTDTQYF. The full variable domain, rest sourced from reference TRBV28 and TRBJ2-3, is DVKVTQSSRYLVKRTGEKVFLECVQDMDHENMFWYRQDPGLGLRLIYFSYDVKMKEKGDIPEGYSVSREKKERFSLILESASTNQTSMYLCASVETSTDTQYFGPGTRLTVL.

The chain has TRBV21-1 and TRBJ1-4; the listed D gene, TRBD1, was not tested against the DNA. TRBV21-1 is termed a pseudogene. This CDR3 has 16 residues. CDR3 in amino acids: CASVGTGRTTNEKLFF. In DNA form, the CDR3 reads TGTGCCAGCGTAGGGACAGGGAGAACAACTAATGAAAAACTGTTTTTT.

The CDR3 loop is CASRSEVILAIYF. CDR3 nucleotide sequence: TGTGCCAGCAGGTCGGAAGTAATACTAGCCATATATTTT. V gene TRBV6-6 combines with J gene TRBJ1-3; no reliable D call. Trimming cost V 6 bases and J 11 bases, with 17 bases left between them. The CDR3 has 13 residues. Germline lookup yields CDR1 MNHNY and CDR2 SVGAGI (reference sequence).

The genes are TRBV9 and TRBJ1-1; D gene uncertain. Germline-derived CDR1 and CDR2 are SGDLS and YYNGEE. The V end lost 0 bases, the J end lost 1 base, and 10 bases lay between the germline ends. The CDR3 spans 15 residues. The chain's CDR3 is CASSVVGMANTEAFF. CDR3 coding DNA: TGTGCCAGCAGCGTAGTTGGTATGGCGAACACTGAAGCTTTCTTT. Supplemented by reference TRBV9 and TRBJ1-1, the full variable domain reads DSGVTQTPKHLITATGQRVTLRCSPRSGDLSVYWYQQSLDQGLQFLIQYYNGEERAKGNILERFSAQQFPDLHSELNLSSLELGDSALYFCASSVVGMANTEAFFGQGTRLTVV.

The chain joins TRBV11-3 to TRBJ2-5; 8 nucleotides agree with TRBD2. There are 15 residues in the CDR3. V was clipped by 3 bases and J by 2 bases; unmatched bases: 5. Per germline, CDR1 SGHNT and CDR2 YENEEA. DNA of the CDR3: TGTGCCAGCAGCTTCGGGGGGGCCAATCAAGAGACCCAGTACTTC. It encodes CASSFGGANQETQYF. Supplemented by reference TRBV11-3 and TRBJ2-5, the full variable domain reads EAGVVQSPRYKIIEKKQPVAFWCNPISGHNTLYWYLQNLGQGPELLIRYENEEAVDDSQLPKDRFSAERLKGVDSTLKIQPAELGDSAVYLCASSFGGANQETQYFGPGTRLLVL.

This chain uses TRBV6-1 with TRBJ2-7, with 7 bases lining up with TRBD1. The CDR3 is 15 amino acids. Trimming cost V 7 bases and J 2 bases; bases outside gene matches: 11. The germline V gene encodes CDR1 MNHNS and CDR2 SASEGT. The CDR3 coding sequence is TGTGCCAGCACCGAGGGACAGATAATTGCCTACGAGCAGTACTTC. As protein: CASTEGQIIAYEQYF.

As regards this clone: Other DNA sequences in the sample encode the same CDR3. V usage is TRBV5-1 and J usage is TRBJ1-2, with D maybe TRBD1 (6 bases). V lost 0 bases, J lost 0 bases, and 9 bases lay in between. The germline V gene encodes CDR1 SGHRS and CDR2 YFSETQ. The CDR3 extends over 15 amino acids. CDR3 residues: CASSLAGTPNYGYTF. CDR3 in DNA: TGCGCCAGCAGCTTGGCCGGGACACCTAACTATGGCTACACCTTC.

Of note for this clone: Other nucleotide sequences from this sample produce the same CDR3. CDR3 nucleotides: TGTGCCAGCAGCTTGATCCTAGCGGGGGTATCCGGGGAGCTGTTTTTT. Translating gives CASSLILAGVSGELFF. The chain carries TRBV5-6 and TRBJ2-2; 10 nucleotides match TRBD2. The CDR3 spans 16 residues. After removal of 1 base from V and 6 bases from J, the junction contained 6 bases not matched to a gene. CDR1 is SGHDT, CDR2 YYEEEE, per germline.

This chain connects TRBV7-2 to TRBJ1-1, with D unresolved. Trimming took 3 bases from V and 5 from J, leaving 10 bases between them. The CDR3 extends over 13 amino acids. Germline CDR1 SGHTA, CDR2 FQGNSA. The CDR3 sequence is CASSFIRQTEAFF. In DNA form, the CDR3 reads TGTGCCAGCAGCTTCATTAGGCAAACTGAAGCTTTCTTT.

J is TRBJ2-3 and V is TRBV9; maybe TRBD2 (6 bases). V shed 0 bases and J shed 4 bases, with 15 bases lying between them. CDR1 is SGDLS, CDR2 YYNGEE, per germline. The CDR3 length is 16 residues. CDR3 protein: CASSVGVGGGADTQYF. CDR3 nucleotides: TGTGCCAGCAGCGTAGGAGTGGGGGGTGGCGCAGATACGCAGTATTTT.

V usage is TRBV6-5 and J usage is TRBJ2-1, with D possibly TRBD1 on 5 matching bases. CDR1 is MNHEY, CDR2 SVGAGI, per germline. The CDR3 has 14 amino acids. The V end lost 2 bases, the J end lost 10 bases, and 15 bases lay between the germline ends. CDR3 in amino acids: CASSYDGLGVEQFF. The CDR3 nucleotides are TGTGCCAGCAGTTACGATGGCTTAGGGGTGGAGCAGTTCTTC.

The rearrangement links TRBV6-5 to TRBJ2-7; maybe TRBD1 (6 bases). The CDR3 has 14 amino acids. Germline CDR1 MNHEY, CDR2 SVGAGI. Trimming removed 5 bases at V and 5 bases at J, with 16 bases between. In DNA form, the CDR3 reads TGTGCCAGCAGTACCCGAGGCAGGGGCCACGAGCAGTACTTC. Protein sequence: CASSTRGRGHEQYF.